The sequence of this T cell receptor (beta chain) was determined in a study of T cells after yellow fever vaccination. About the research overall: Some fractions had low cell numbers, and these were prepared with SMART-Seq v4 Ultra Low Input. Regarding the study as a whole: The booster saw the reappearance of most primary-vaccination clones (approximately 97% CD4, around 90% CD8). The study noted that FACS-sorted repertoires could contain abundant clonotypes contaminating from the bulk population.

This clonotype turned up a few times. Its antigen is currently unknown. This CDR3 has 15 residues. Germline V gene data show CDR1 as SGHTA and CDR2 as FQGNSA. Trimming took 3 bases from V and 4 from J, leaving 15 bases between them. They built TCR cDNA with 5'RACE template switching, a step that put in a universal primer site and UMIs. TCRdb reprocessed the 5' RACE reads with MiXCR, giving one entry per CDR3 protein. The sample includes about 300,000 distinct CDR3 sequences, about 6.9% seen only once; the top ten take roughly a sixth. Source: PBMCs, taken roughly 46 days after the first yellow fever vaccination. This sequence joins TRBV7-2 and TRBJ1-2, with a possible D match to TRBD1 (5 bases). The sequence came from a man between 18 and 35 years old who received the YFV17D yellow fever vaccine. The CDR3 bases are TGTGCCAGCAGCTTTGGGCAGGGAGGCATCTATGGCTACACCTTC. Its protein is CASSFGQGGIYGYTF.